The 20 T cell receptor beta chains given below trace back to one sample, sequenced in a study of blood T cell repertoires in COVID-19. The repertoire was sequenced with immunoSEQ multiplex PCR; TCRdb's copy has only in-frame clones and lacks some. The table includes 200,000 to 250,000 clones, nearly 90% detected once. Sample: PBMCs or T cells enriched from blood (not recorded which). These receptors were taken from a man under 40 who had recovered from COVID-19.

CDR3 protein: CASRKLAGGQQDTQYF. DNA for the CDR3: TGTGCCAGCAGAAAATTAGCGGGGGGGCAACAAGATACGCAGTATTTT. This sequence joins TRBV2 and TRBJ2-3; 11 nucleotides match TRBD2. The CDR3 totals 16 residues. CDR1 SNHLY and CDR2 FYNNEI come from the germline V gene. After removal of 6 bases from V and 5 bases from J, the junction contained 10 bases not matched to a gene.

The CDR3: CASSLEAGAGGELFF. DNA for the CDR3: TGCGCCAGCAGCCTGGAGGCGGGGGCTGGCGGGGAGCTGTTTTTT. This rearrangement joins TRBV4-3 to TRBJ2-2, with D possibly TRBD2 on 7 matching bases. Germline V gene data show CDR1 as LGHNA and CDR2 as YSLEER. V gave up 4 bases and J gave up 7 bases, with 16 bases separating them. The CDR3 is 15 amino acids.

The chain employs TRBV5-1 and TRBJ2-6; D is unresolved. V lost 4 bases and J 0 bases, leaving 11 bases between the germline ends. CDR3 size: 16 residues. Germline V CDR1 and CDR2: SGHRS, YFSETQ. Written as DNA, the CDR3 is TGCGCCAGCAGCGACCGCCAGGCCTCTGGGGCCAACGTCCTGACTTTC. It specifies CASSDRQASGANVLTF.

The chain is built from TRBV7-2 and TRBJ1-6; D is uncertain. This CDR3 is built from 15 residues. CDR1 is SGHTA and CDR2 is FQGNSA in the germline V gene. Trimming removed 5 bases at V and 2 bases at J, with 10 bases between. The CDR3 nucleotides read TGTGCCAGCAGCATGCTGAGGGCCTATAATTCACCCCTCCACTTT. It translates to CASSMLRAYNSPLHF. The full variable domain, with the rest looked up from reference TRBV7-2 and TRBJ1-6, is GAGVSQSPSNKVTEKGKDVELRCDPISGHTALYWYRQSLGQGLEFLIYFQGNSAPDKSGLPSDRFSAERTGGSVSTLTIQRTQQEDSAVYLCASSMLRAYNSPLHFGNGTRLTVT.

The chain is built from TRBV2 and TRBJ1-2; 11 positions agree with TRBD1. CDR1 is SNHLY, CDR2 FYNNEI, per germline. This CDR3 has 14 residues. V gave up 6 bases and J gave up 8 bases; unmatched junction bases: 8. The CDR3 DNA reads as TGTGCCAGCAGGGACGGGACAGGGGGTACCGGCTACACCTTC. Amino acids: CASRDGTGGTGYTF.

CDR3: CASSPPRTQNTEAFF. The CDR3 coding sequence is TGTGCCAGCTCACCACCTCGGACACAGAACACTGAAGCTTTCTTT. This rearrangement joins TRBV18 to TRBJ1-1; D perhaps matches TRBD1 (5 bases). There are 15 residues in the CDR3. Germline values: CDR1 KGHSH, CDR2 LQKENI. V was cut by 0 bases and J by 1 base, with 9 bases left in between.

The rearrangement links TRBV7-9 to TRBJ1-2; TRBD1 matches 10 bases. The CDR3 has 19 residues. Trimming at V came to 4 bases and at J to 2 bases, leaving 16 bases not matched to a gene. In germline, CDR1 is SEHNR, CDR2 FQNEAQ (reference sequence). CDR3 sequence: CASSSQPGTGEFLNYGYTF. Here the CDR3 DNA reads TGTGCCAGCAGCTCCCAGCCCGGGACAGGGGAGTTTCTGAACTATGGCTACACCTTC.

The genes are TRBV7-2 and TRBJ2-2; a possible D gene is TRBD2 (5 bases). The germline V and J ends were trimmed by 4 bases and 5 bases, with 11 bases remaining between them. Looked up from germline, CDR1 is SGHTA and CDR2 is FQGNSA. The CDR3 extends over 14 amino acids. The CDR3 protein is CASSYLRGTGELFF. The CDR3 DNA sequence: TGTGCCAGCAGCTACCTACGGGGTACCGGGGAGCTGTTTTTT. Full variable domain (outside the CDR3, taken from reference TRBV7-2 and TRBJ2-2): GAGVSQSPSNKVTEKGKDVELRCDPISGHTALYWYRQSLGQGLEFLIYFQGNSAPDKSGLPSDRFSAERTGGSVSTLTIQRTQQEDSAVYLCASSYLRGTGELFFGEGSRLTVL.

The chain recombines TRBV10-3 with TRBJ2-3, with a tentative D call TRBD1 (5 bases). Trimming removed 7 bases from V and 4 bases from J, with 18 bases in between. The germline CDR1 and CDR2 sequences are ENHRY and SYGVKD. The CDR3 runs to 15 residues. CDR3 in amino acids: CAITLGQGGADTQYF. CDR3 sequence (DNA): TGTGCCATCACCTTGGGGCAGGGTGGGGCAGATACGCAGTATTTT.

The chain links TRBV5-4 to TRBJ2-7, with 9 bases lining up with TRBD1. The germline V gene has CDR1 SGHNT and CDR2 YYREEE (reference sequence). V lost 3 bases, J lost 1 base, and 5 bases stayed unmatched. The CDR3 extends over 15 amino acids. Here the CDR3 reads CASSSGTGRSYEQYF. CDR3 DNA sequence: TGTGCCAGCAGCTCCGGGACAGGGAGGTCCTACGAGCAGTACTTC. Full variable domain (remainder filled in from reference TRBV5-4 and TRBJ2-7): ETGVTQSPTHLIKTRGQQVTLRCSSQSGHNTVSWYQQALGQGPQFIFQYYREEENGRGNFPPRFSGLQFPNYSSELNVNALELDDSALYLCASSSGTGRSYEQYFGPGTRLTVT.

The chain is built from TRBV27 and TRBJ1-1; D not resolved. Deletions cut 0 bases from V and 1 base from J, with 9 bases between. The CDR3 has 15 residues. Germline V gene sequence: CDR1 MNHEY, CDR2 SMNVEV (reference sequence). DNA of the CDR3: TGTGCCAGCAGTTTATCGATGAGGAGGAACACTGAAGCTTTCTTT. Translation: CASSLSMRRNTEAFF.

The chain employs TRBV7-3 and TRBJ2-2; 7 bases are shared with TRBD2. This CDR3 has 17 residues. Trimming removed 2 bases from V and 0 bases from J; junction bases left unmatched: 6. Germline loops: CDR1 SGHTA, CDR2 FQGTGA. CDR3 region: CASSLSLARANTGELFF. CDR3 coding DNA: TGTGCCAGCAGCTTATCACTAGCGCGTGCGAACACCGGGGAGCTGTTTTTT. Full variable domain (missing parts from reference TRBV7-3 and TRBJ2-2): GAGVSQTPSNKVTEKGKYVELRCDPISGHTALYWYRQSLGQGPEFLIYFQGTGAADDSGLPNDRFFAVRPEGSVSTLKIQRTERGDSAVYLCASSLSLARANTGELFFGEGSRLTVL.

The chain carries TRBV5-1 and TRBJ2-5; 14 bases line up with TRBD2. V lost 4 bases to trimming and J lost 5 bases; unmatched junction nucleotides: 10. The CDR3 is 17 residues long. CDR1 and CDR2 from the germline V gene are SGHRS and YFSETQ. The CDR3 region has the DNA TGCGCCAGCAGCCTCCCGACTAGCGGGGGGGCGGGGGAGACCCAGTACTTC. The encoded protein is CASSLPTSGGAGETQYF.

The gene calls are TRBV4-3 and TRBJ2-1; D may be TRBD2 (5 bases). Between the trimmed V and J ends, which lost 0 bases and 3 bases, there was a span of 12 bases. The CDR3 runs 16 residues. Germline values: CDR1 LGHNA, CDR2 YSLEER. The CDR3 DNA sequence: TGCGCCAGCAGCCAAGACCTAGCACCTTACTACAATGAGCAGTTCTTC. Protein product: CASSQDLAPYYNEQFF.

The CDR3 region has the DNA TGTGCCATCAGTGAGATGGACGTGGGGGGATCGACCTTC. Amino acids: CAISEMDVGGSTF. The chain recombines TRBV10-3 with TRBJ1-2, with D tentatively TRBD1 (5 bases). Trimming took off 2 bases at V and 14 bases at J, with 18 bases between the two ends. CDR3 length: 13 residues. The germline gives CDR1 ENHRY, CDR2 SYGVKD.

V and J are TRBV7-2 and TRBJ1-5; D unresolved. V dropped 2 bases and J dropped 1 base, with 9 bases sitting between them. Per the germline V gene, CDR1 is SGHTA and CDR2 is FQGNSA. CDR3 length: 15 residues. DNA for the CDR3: TGTGCCAGCAGCTTAAGGGCGGGCAGCAATCAGCCCCAGCATTTT. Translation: CASSLRAGSNQPQHF.

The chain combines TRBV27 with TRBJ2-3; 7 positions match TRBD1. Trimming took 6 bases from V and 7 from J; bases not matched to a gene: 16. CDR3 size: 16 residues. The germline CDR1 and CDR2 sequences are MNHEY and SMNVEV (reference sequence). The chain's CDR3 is CASRPDRDRPFYTQYF. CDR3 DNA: TGTGCCAGCAGGCCCGACCGGGACAGACCATTTTATACGCAGTATTTT.

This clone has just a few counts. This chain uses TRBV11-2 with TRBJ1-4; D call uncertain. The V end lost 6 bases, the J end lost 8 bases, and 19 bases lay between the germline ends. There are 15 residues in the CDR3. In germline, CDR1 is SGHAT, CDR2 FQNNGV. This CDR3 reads CASSPAQGGREKLFF. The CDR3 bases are TGTGCCAGCAGTCCGGCCCAAGGAGGGCGAGAAAAACTGTTTTTT. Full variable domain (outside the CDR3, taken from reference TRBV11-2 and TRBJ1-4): EAGVAQSPRYKIIEKRQSVAFWCNPISGHATLYWYQQILGQGPKLLIQFQNNGVVDDSQLPKDRFSAERLKGVDSTLKIQPAKLEDSAVYLCASSPAQGGREKLFFGSGTQLSVL.

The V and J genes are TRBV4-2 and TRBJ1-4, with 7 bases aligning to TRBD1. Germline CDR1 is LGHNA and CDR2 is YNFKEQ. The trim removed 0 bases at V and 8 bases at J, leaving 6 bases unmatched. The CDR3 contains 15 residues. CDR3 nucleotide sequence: TGTGCCAGCAGCCAAGACGCAGGGGGAGAGGAAAAACTGTTTTTT. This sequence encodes CASSQDAGGEEKLFF.

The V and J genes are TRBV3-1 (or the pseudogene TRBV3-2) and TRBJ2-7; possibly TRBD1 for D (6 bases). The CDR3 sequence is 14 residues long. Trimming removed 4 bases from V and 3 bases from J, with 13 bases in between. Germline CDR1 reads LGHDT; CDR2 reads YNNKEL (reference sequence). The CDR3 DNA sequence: TGTGCCAGCAGCCGGACAGAGGGAATCTACGAGCAGTACTTC. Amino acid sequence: CASSRTEGIYEQYF.